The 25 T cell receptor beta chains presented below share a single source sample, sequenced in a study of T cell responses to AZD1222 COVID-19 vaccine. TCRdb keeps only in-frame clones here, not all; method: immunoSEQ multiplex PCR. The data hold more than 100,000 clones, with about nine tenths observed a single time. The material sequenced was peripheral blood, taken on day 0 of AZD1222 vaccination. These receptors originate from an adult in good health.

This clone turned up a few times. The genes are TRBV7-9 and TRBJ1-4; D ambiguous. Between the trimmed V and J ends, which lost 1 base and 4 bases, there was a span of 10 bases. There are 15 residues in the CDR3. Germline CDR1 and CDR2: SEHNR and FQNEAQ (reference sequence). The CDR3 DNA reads TGTGCCAGCAGCTTAGAGGGCAGCAGTAATGAAAAACTGTTTTTT. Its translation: CASSLEGSSNEKLFF.

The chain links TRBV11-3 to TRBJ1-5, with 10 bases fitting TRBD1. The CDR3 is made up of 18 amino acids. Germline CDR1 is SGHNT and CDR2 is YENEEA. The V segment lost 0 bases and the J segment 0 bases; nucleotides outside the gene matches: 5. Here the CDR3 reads CASSLDGDRGYSNQPQHF. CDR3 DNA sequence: TGTGCCAGCAGCTTAGATGGGGACAGGGGCTATAGCAATCAGCCCCAGCATTTT.

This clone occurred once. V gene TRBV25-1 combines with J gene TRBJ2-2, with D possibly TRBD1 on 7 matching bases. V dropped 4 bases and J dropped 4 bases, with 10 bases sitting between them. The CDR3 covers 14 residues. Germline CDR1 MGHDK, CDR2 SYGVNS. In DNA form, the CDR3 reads TGTGCCAGCAGTGTCCAGGGGGGCACCGGGGAGCTGTTTTTT. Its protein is CASSVQGGTGELFF.

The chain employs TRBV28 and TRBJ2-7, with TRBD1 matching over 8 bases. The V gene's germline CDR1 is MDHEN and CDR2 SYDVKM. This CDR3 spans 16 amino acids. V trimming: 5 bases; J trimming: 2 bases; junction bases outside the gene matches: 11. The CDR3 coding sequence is TGTGCCAGCAGTCCCGACAGGGGCAAAGGAACCTACGAGCAGTACTTC. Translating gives CASSPDRGKGTYEQYF.

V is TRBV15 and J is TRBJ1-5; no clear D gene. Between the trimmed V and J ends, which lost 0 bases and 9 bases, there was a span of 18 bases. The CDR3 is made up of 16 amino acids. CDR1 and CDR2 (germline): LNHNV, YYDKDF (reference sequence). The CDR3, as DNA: TGTGCCACCAGCAGAGATAAAACATCGGGAATTTGGCCCCAGCATTTT. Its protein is CATSRDKTSGIWPQHF.

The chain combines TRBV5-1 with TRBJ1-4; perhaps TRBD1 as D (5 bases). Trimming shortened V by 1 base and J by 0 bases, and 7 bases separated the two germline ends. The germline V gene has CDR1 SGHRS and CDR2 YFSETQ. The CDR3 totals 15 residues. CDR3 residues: CASSLTTATNEKLFF. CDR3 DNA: TGCGCCAGCAGCTTGACGACAGCAACTAATGAAAAACTGTTTTTT.

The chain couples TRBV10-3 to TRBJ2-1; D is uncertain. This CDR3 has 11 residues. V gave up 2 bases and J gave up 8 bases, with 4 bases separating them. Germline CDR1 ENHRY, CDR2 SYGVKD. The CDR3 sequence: CAISETHEQFF. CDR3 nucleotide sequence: TGTGCCATCAGTGAGACGCATGAGCAGTTCTTC.

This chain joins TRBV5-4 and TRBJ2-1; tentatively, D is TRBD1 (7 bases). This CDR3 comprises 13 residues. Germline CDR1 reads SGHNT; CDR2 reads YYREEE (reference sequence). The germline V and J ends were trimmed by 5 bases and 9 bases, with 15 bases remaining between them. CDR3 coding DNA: TGTGCCAGCAGACCTGACAGGGAGGCTGAGCAGTTCTTC. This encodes CASRPDREAEQFF.

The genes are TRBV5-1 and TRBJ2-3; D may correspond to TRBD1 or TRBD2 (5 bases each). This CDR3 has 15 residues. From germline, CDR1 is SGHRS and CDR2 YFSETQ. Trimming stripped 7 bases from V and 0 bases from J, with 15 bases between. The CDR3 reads CASVEGKLSTDTQYF. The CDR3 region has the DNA TGCGCCAGCGTCGAGGGGAAACTGAGCACAGATACGCAGTATTTT.

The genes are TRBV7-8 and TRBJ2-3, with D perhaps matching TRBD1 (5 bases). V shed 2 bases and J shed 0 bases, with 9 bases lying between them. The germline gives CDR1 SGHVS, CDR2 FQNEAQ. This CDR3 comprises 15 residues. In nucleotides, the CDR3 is TGTGCCAGCAGCTTATGGACATCTAGCACAGATACGCAGTATTTT. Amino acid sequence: CASSLWTSSTDTQYF.

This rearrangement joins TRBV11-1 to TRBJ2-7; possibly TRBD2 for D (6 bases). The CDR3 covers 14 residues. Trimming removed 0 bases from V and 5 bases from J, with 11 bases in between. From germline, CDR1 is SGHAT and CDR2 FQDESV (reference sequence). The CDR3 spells CASSLAGGTNEQYF. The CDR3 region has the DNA TGTGCCAGCAGCTTAGCGGGGGGAACCAACGAGCAGTACTTC.

The CDR3 DNA follows: TGTGCCAGCAGATCGACGGGGGCGTCTTTGACCCAGTACTTC. Amino acids: CASRSTGASLTQYF. The V call is TRBV28, the J call TRBJ2-5; D possibly uses TRBD1 or TRBD2 (6 bases each). Trimming took 6 bases from V and 7 from J, leaving 18 bases between them. This CDR3 spans 14 amino acids. CDR1 MDHEN and CDR2 SYDVKM come from the germline V gene. Combining the CDR3 with reference TRBV28 and TRBJ2-5 gives the whole variable domain DVKVTQSSRYLVKRTGEKVFLECVQDMDHENMFWYRQDPGLGLRLIYFSYDVKMKEKGDIPEGYSVSREKKERFSLILESASTNQTSMYLCASRSTGASLTQYFGPGTRLLVL.

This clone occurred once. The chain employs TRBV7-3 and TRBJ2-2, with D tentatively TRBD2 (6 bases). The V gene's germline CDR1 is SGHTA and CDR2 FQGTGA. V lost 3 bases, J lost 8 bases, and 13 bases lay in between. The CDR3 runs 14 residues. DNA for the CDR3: TGTGCCAGCAGCTTCGGGAGTCTCAAGGGGGAGCTGTTTTTT. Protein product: CASSFGSLKGELFF. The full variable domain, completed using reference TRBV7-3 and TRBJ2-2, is GAGVSQTPSNKVTEKGKYVELRCDPISGHTALYWYRQSLGQGPEFLIYFQGTGAADDSGLPNDRFFAVRPEGSVSTLKIQRTERGDSAVYLCASSFGSLKGELFFGEGSRLTVL.

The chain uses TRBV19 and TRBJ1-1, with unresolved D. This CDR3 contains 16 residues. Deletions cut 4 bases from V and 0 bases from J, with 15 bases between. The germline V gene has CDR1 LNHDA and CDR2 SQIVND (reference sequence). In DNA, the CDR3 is TGTGCCAGTAGTAGCCCTCCCGGGAGTCTGAACACTGAAGCTTTCTTT. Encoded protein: CASSSPPGSLNTEAFF.

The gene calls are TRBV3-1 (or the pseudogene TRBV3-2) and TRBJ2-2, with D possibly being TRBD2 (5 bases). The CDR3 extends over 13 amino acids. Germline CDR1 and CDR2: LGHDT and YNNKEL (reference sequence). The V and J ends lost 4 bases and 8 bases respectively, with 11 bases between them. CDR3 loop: CASSLRGRGELFF. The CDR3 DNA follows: TGTGCCAGCAGCCTAAGAGGGAGAGGGGAGCTGTTTTTT.

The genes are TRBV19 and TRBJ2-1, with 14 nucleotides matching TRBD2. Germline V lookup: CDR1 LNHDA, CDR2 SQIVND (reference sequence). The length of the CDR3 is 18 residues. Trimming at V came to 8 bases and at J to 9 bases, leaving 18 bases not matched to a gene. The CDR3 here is CASARRTGTSGSVGEQFF. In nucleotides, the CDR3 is TGTGCCAGTGCCCGCCGGACCGGGACTAGCGGGAGTGTAGGTGAGCAGTTCTTC.

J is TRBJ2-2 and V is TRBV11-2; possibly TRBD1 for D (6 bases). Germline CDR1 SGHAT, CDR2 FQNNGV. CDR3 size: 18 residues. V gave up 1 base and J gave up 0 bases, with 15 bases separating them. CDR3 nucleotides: TGTGCCAGCAGCTTAGGCGTTCCGGGACACTCGAACACCGGGGAGCTGTTTTTT. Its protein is CASSLGVPGHSNTGELFF. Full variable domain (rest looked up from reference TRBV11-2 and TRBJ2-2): EAGVAQSPRYKIIEKRQSVAFWCNPISGHATLYWYQQILGQGPKLLIQFQNNGVVDDSQLPKDRFSAERLKGVDSTLKIQPAKLEDSAVYLCASSLGVPGHSNTGELFFGEGSRLTVL.

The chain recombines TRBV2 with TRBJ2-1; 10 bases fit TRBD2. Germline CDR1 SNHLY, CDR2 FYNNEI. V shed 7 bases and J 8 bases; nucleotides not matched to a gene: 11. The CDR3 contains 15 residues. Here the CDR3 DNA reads TGTGCCAGCAAAGGCGGGGCTAGCGGGAGCTATGAGCAGTTCTTC. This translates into CASKGGASGSYEQFF.

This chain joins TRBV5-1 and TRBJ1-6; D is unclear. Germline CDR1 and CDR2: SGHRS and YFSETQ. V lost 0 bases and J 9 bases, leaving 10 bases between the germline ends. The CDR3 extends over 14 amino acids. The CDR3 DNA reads TGCGCCAGCAGCTTGGGCGGCAGCAGTTCACCCCTCCACTTT. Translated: CASSLGGSSSPLHF.

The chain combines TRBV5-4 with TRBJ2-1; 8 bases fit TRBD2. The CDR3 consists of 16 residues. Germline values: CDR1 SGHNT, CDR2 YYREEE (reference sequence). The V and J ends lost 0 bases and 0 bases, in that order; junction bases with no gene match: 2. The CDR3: CASSLGLAGSYNEQFF. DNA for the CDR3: TGTGCCAGCAGCTTGGGGCTAGCGGGCTCCTACAATGAGCAGTTCTTC.

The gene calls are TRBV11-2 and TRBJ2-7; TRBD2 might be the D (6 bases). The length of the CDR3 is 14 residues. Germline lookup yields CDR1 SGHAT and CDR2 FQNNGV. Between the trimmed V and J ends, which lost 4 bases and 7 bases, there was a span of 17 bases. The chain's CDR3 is CASSYGGGGREQYF. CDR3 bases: TGTGCCAGCAGCTACGGGGGAGGAGGGAGGGAGCAGTACTTC.

This chain's CDR3 is CSVEGGSLGNTIYF. The CDR3 nucleotides read TGCAGCGTTGAAGGGGGCAGCCTTGGAAACACCATATATTTT. The V and J genes are TRBV29-1 and TRBJ1-3, with D tentatively TRBD1 (5 bases). CDR3 length: 14 residues. Between the trimmed V and J ends, which lost 1 base and 3 bases, there was a span of 10 bases. CDR1 and CDR2 (germline): SQVTM, ANQGSEA.

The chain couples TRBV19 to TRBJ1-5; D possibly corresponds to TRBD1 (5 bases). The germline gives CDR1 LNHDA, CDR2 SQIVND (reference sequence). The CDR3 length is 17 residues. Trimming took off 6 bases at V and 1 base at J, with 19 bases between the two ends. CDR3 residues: CASSPPAGWGSNQPQHF. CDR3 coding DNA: TGTGCCAGTAGCCCCCCGGCAGGTTGGGGGAGCAATCAGCCCCAGCATTTT.

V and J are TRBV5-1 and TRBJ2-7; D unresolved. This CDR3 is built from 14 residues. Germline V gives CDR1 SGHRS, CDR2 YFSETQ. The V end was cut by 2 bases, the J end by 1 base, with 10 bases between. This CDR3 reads CASSFQPPSYEQYF. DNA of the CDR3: TGCGCCAGCAGCTTCCAACCGCCATCCTACGAGCAGTACTTC. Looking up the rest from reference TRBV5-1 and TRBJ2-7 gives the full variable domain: KAGVTQTPRYLIKTRGQQVTLSCSPISGHRSVSWYQQTPGQGLQFLFEYFSETQRNKGNFPGRFSGRQFSNSRSEMNVSTLELGDSALYLCASSFQPPSYEQYFGPGTRLTVT.

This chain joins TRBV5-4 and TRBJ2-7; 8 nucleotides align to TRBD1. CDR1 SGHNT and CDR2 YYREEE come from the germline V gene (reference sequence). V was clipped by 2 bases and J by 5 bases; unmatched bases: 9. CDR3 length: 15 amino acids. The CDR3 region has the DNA TGTGCCAGCAGCTTAAGAGCAGGGGGCGGGAACGAGCAGTACTTC. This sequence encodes CASSLRAGGGNEQYF. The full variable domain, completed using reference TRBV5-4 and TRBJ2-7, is ETGVTQSPTHLIKTRGQQVTLRCSSQSGHNTVSWYQQALGQGPQFIFQYYREEENGRGNFPPRFSGLQFPNYSSELNVNALELDDSALYLCASSLRAGGGNEQYFGPGTRLTVT.